One and the same sample provided the 17 T cell receptor beta chains below, sequenced in a study of response to subunit inactivated influenza vaccine. TCRdb re-called the RT-PCR reads through MiXCR, storing one row per CDR3 protein. The sample holds roughly 650,000 distinct CDR3 sequences, 15% to 17% seen once. The input for sequencing was PBMCs from blood, taken roughly 12 days after vaccination. The source of these receptors is a man aged 45-60 years who received an inactivated influenza vaccine.

A few counts support this clonotype. The chain employs TRBV20-1 and TRBJ2-4, with 10 bases identical to TRBD2. Germline CDR1 is DFQATT and CDR2 is SNEGSKA (reference sequence). The CDR3 is made up of 15 amino acids. With V trimmed by 6 bases and J by 1 base, 6 bases remained unmatched. CDR3 protein: CSANSGGEAKNIQYF. The CDR3 bases are TGCAGTGCAAACAGCGGGGGGGAGGCCAAAAACATTCAGTACTTC.

This clonotype was detected only a few times. The genes are TRBV5-6 and TRBJ2-3, with D possibly matching TRBD2 (6 bases). Trimming took off 4 bases at V and 1 base at J, with 10 bases between the two ends. The CDR3 loop spans 14 amino acids. The germline gives CDR1 SGHDT, CDR2 YYEEEE. The CDR3 nucleotides are TGTGCCAGCAGCCGGGAGAGCGGCACAGATACGCAGTATTTT. Its translation is CASSRESGTDTQYF. Full variable domain (missing parts from reference TRBV5-6 and TRBJ2-3): DAGVTQSPTHLIKTRGQQVTLRCSPKSGHDTVSWYQQALGQGPQFIFQYYEEEERQRGNFPDRFSGHQFPNYSSELNVNALLLGDSALYLCASSRESGTDTQYFGPGTRLTVL.

This clonotype was detected only once. This chain links TRBV5-1 with TRBJ2-5; tentative D call: TRBD2 (6 bases). Deletions cut 3 bases from V and 5 bases from J, with 11 bases between. CDR1 SGHRS and CDR2 YFSETQ come from the germline V gene. This CDR3 is built from 13 residues. The CDR3 sequence is CASSWQGLETQYF. Here the CDR3 DNA reads TGCGCCAGCAGCTGGCAGGGACTGGAGACCCAGTACTTC.

The chain has TRBV7-8 and TRBJ2-3; D remains ambiguous. V was trimmed by 5 bases and J by 0 bases, leaving 15 bases between them. Germline V gene sequence: CDR1 SGHVS, CDR2 FQNEAQ. The CDR3 is 16 amino acids. The CDR3 DNA is TGTGCCAGCAGCCAATACGGCCAGGCAAGCACAGATACGCAGTATTTT. Encoded protein: CASSQYGQASTDTQYF.

The V and J genes are TRBV12-3 or TRBV12-4 and TRBJ1-5; D is uncertain. There are 16 residues in the CDR3. Trimming removed 2 bases at V and 1 base at J, with 12 bases between. Here the CDR3 reads CASSLNGLKSNQPQHF. Written as DNA, the CDR3 is TGTGCCAGCAGTTTAAATGGACTTAAAAGCAATCAGCCCCAGCATTTT.

This clonotype was seen a handful of times. The chain joins TRBV5-1 to TRBJ1-1; D remains unclear. The CDR3 consists of 14 residues. Trimming removed 1 base at V and 5 bases at J, with 12 bases between. The germline gives CDR1 SGHRS, CDR2 YFSETQ. CDR3 in DNA: TGCGCCAGCAGCTTGACGGGGAGGTTGACTGAAGCTTTCTTT. Its protein is CASSLTGRLTEAFF.

CDR3 coding DNA: TGTGCCAGCAGACTTATCGTCTTACAGTCACCCCTCCACTTT. It is translated as CASRLIVLQSPLHF. V usage is TRBV6-2 or TRBV6-3 and J usage is TRBJ1-6; D remains ambiguous. The CDR3 has 14 amino acids. Trimming left V 6 bases short and J 10 bases short, with 16 bases between. CDR1 and CDR2 (germline): MNHEY, SVGEGT.

The chain couples TRBV29-1 to TRBJ1-1; TRBD1 matches at 8 bases. CDR1 is SQVTM and CDR2 is ANQGSEA in the germline V gene. With V trimmed by 6 bases and J by 2 bases, 8 bases remained unmatched. The CDR3 has 14 residues. The CDR3 spells CSVRGQGGNTEAFF. The CDR3 DNA is TGCAGCGTCCGTGGACAGGGTGGTAACACTGAAGCTTTCTTT. The full variable domain, with the rest looked up from reference TRBV29-1 and TRBJ1-1, is SAVISQKPSRDICQRGTSLTIQCQVDSQVTMMFWYRQQPGQSLTLIATANQGSEATYESGFVIDKFPISRPNLTFSTLTVSNMSPEDSSIYLCSVRGQGGNTEAFFGQGTRLTVV.

This rearrangement joins TRBV7-2 to TRBJ2-7, with a tentative D call TRBD2 (7 bases). This CDR3 region has 16 residues. Germline lookup yields CDR1 SGHTA and CDR2 FQGNSA. The V gene lost 1 base and the J gene lost 2 bases, with 15 bases spanning the gap. For the CDR3, the DNA is TGTGCCAGCAGCTTAGGGGCCTGGGAGGGGGCCTACGAGCAGTACTTC. Encoded protein: CASSLGAWEGAYEQYF.

The chain employs TRBV18 and TRBJ2-3; 7 bases fit TRBD2. The junction had 6 bases not matched to a gene; V was cut back by 1 base and J by 2 bases. The CDR3 totals 16 residues. Per the germline V gene, CDR1 is KGHSH and CDR2 is LQKENI. The CDR3 spells CASSPQAGANTDTQYF. Written as DNA, the CDR3 is TGTGCCAGCTCACCACAGGCGGGAGCGAACACAGATACGCAGTATTTT.

This clonotype was counted only a few times. The genes are TRBV11-3 and TRBJ2-3; D not certain. The V end was cut by 2 bases, the J end by 0 bases, with 15 bases between. CDR3 length: 17 residues. Germline CDR1 is SGHNT and CDR2 is YENEEA. CDR3 residues: CASSLLSGPTSTDTQYF. The DNA for the CDR3 is TGTGCCAGCAGCTTATTATCAGGTCCTACTAGCACAGATACGCAGTATTTT.

This clonotype was found a few times. The chain uses TRBV6-1 and TRBJ2-1, with 9 bases fitting TRBD2. Germline V gene data show CDR1 as MNHNS and CDR2 as SASEGT. Unmatched junction bases numbered 5, after V lost 4 bases and J lost 10 bases. This CDR3 has 13 amino acids. The CDR3 DNA follows: TGTGCCAGCAGTGGCAGCGGGAGGCAGGAGCAGTTCTTC. Translation gives CASSGSGRQEQFF.

This clonotype was observed a handful of times. V and J are TRBV6-2 or TRBV6-3 and TRBJ2-7; TRBD1 might be the D (5 bases). Germline V gene data show CDR1 as MNHEY and CDR2 as SVGEGT. Trimming stripped 4 bases from V and 0 bases from J, with 19 bases between. The CDR3 spans 17 residues. The CDR3 bases are TGTGCCAGCAGTTCGACCCCCGGTAGGGGATTCTCCTACGAGCAGTACTTC. Amino acid sequence: CASSSTPGRGFSYEQYF.

The gene calls are TRBV4-3 and TRBJ2-7; D may be TRBD1 (5 bases). Germline V lookup: CDR1 LGHNA, CDR2 YSLEER. The CDR3 sequence is 13 residues long. With 1 base removed from V and 2 bases from J, the gap between germline ends came to 6 bases. CDR3 bases: TGCGCCAGCAGCCAAGGACAGACCTACGAGCAGTACTTC. It is translated as CASSQGQTYEQYF.

This clonotype was counted only a few times. The rearrangement uses TRBV2 and TRBJ2-2, with no clear D. Germline lookup yields CDR1 SNHLY and CDR2 FYNNEI. CDR3 length: 14 amino acids. The germline V and J ends were trimmed by 7 bases and 0 bases, with 9 bases remaining between them. In nucleotides, the CDR3 is TGTGCCAGCACACAGAGAACGAACACCGGGGAGCTGTTTTTT. It specifies CASTQRTNTGELFF. Drawing the rest from reference TRBV2 and TRBJ2-2, the complete variable domain is EPEVTQTPSHQVTQMGQEVILRCVPISNHLYFYWYRQILGQKVEFLVSFYNNEISEKSEIFDDQFSVERPDGSNFTLKIRSTKLEDSAMYFCASTQRTNTGELFFGEGSRLTVL.

The chain uses TRBV28 and TRBJ1-3; D perhaps matches TRBD1 (6 bases). The CDR3 length is 15 residues. Trimming took 6 bases from V and 0 from J, leaving 12 bases between them. CDR1 is MDHEN, CDR2 SYDVKM, per germline. Written as DNA, the CDR3 is TGTGCCAGCAGCCCCGGGGGCCTCTCTGGAAACACCATATATTTT. Protein sequence: CASSPGGLSGNTIYF.

The rearrangement uses TRBV11-2 and TRBJ2-5; D is perhaps TRBD1 (6 bases). The CDR3 totals 15 residues. Germline CDR1 is SGHAT and CDR2 is FQNNGV. Trimming took off 4 bases at V and 1 base at J, with 13 bases between the two ends. The CDR3 DNA follows: TGTGCCAGCAGCTCAGACAGGCCCCCCCAAGAGACCCAGTACTTC. Translated, it gives CASSSDRPPQETQYF.